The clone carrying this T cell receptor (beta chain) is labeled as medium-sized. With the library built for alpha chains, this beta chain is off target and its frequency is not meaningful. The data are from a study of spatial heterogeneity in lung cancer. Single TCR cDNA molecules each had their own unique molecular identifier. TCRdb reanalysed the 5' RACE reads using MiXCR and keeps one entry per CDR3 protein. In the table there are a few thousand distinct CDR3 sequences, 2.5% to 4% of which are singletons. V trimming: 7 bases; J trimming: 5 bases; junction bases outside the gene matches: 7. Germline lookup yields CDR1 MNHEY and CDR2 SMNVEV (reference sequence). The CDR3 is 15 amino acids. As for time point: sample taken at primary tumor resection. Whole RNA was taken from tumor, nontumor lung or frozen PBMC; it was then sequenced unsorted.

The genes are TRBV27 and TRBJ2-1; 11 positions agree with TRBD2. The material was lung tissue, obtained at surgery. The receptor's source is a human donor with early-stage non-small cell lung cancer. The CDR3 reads CASTVRLAGNNEQFF. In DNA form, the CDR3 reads TGTGCCAGCACCGTTAGACTAGCGGGGAACAATGAGCAGTTCTTC.